The following is a T cell receptor (beta chain) sequence with its context. The data originate from a study of blood T cell repertoires in COVID-19. Study-wide background: Nucleic acid was either cDNA or gDNA, and it came from T cells, B-cell-depleted T cells, or PBMCs.

CDR3 length equals 15 residues. Looked up from germline, CDR1 is SGHRS and CDR2 is YFSETQ. V gave up 4 bases and J gave up 3 bases, with 14 bases separating them. Study processing details: Estimation of nucleated cell counts relied on the amplification of reference gene primers. Sequencing used immunoSEQ multiplex PCR; TCRdb keeps in-frame clones, though not all of them. V and J calls and clone size are copied from that table; D and trimming were computed from the DNA. This sample has tens of thousands of clones, with 82% found just once. This sequence was found in a woman older than 75 with acute or convalescent COVID-19. The sequenced sample was peripheral blood. The chain employs TRBV5-1 and TRBJ2-1, with D perhaps matching TRBD2 (6 bases). The CDR3 loop reads CASSPLGGGYNEQFF. CDR3 DNA: TGCGCCAGCAGCCCCTTGGGGGGTGGCTACAATGAGCAGTTCTTC.